Each of the 25 T cell receptor beta chains below was sequenced from the same sample in a study of shared clonotypes between healthy human individuals. Clones were read by immunoSEQ multiplex PCR, and TCRdb kept only the in-frame ones, dropping some. The table includes a few million clones, approximately 95% detected once. Sequencing was carried out using naive CD4+ T cells from PBMCs. Regarding subset: CD45RA+ positively selected. The receptors derive from a man aged 18-30 years in good health. Some clones in this sample may be carry-over from other donors' samples.

CDR3 nucleotides: TGTGCCAGTAGTATTAGGGGACTCACCGGGGAGCTGTTTTTT. The encoded protein is CASSIRGLTGELFF. The chain links TRBV19 to TRBJ2-2; possibly TRBD2 for D (6 bases). The ends were cut back, 3 bases at V and 4 bases at J, with 9 bases in the middle. Germline loops: CDR1 LNHDA, CDR2 SQIVND (reference sequence). This CDR3 spans 14 amino acids.

This chain links TRBV28 with TRBJ1-4, with D perhaps matching TRBD1 (6 bases). There are 18 residues in the CDR3. Germline V lookup: CDR1 MDHEN, CDR2 SYDVKM. The germline V and J ends were trimmed by 10 bases and 0 bases, with 24 bases remaining between them. The CDR3 here is CATTPPGAERATNEKLFF. Written as DNA, the CDR3 is TGTGCCACCACCCCCCCGGGGGCAGAGAGAGCAACTAATGAAAAACTGTTTTTT.

The chain couples TRBV18 to TRBJ1-1, with D hard to call. The CDR3 runs to 13 residues. Trimming stripped 0 bases from V and 4 bases from J, with 6 bases between. CDR1 is KGHSH, CDR2 LQKENI, per germline. CDR3 sequence (DNA): TGTGCCAGCTCACCACCCAAGGGCACTGAAGCTTTCTTT. Translating gives CASSPPKGTEAFF. The whole variable domain, remainder taken from reference TRBV18 and TRBJ1-1, is NAGVMQNPRHLVRRRGQEARLRCSPMKGHSHVYWYRQLPEEGLKFMVYLQKENIIDESGMPKERFSAEFPKEGPSILRIQQVVRGDSAAYFCASSPPKGTEAFFGQGTRLTVV.

This sequence joins TRBV6-1 and TRBJ1-5; 10 nucleotides match TRBD1. V lost 3 bases, J lost 8 bases, and 13 bases stayed unmatched. The CDR3 loop spans 17 amino acids. CDR1 is MNHNS, CDR2 SASEGT, per germline. CDR3: CASSERTSGQGKKPQHF. The CDR3 DNA is TGTGCCAGCAGTGAGAGAACCTCGGGACAGGGGAAGAAGCCCCAGCATTTT.

CDR3 residues: CASSRGPGVSTEAFF. As DNA, the CDR3 is TGTGCCAGCAGCCGGGGGCCAGGGGTCAGCACTGAAGCTTTCTTT. The chain employs TRBV11-3 and TRBJ1-1, with D possibly being TRBD1 (6 bases). Germline V CDR1 and CDR2: SGHNT, YENEEA. There are 15 residues in the CDR3. V lost 5 bases and J 4 bases, leaving 17 bases between the germline ends.

A few counts support this clone. The chain couples TRBV5-1 to TRBJ1-1; D is possibly TRBD1 (5 bases). Germline values: CDR1 SGHRS, CDR2 YFSETQ. The CDR3 is made up of 15 amino acids. V was cut by 4 bases and J by 1 base, with 14 bases left in between. The CDR3 DNA sequence: TGCGCCAGCAGCGGTATGACAGTAACGAACACTGAAGCTTTCTTT. Translation gives CASSGMTVTNTEAFF.

Comment on this clone: Other DNA sequences of this sample code for an identical CDR3. The chain uses TRBV5-8 and TRBJ1-5; D remains ambiguous. The CDR3 has 15 amino acids. V lost 4 bases to trimming and J lost 0 bases, with 11 bases between them. In germline, CDR1 is SGHTS, CDR2 YDEGEE. The CDR3 loop reads CASSLRGYSNQPQHF. CDR3 nucleotides: TGTGCCAGCAGCCTCCGGGGTTATAGCAATCAGCCCCAGCATTTT.

The rearrangement joins TRBV18 to TRBJ1-1, with unresolved D. With 3 bases removed from V and 2 bases from J, the gap between germline ends came to 10 bases. The CDR3 is 14 residues long. Germline values: CDR1 KGHSH, CDR2 LQKENI. CDR3 amino acids: CASSPWEGNTEAFF. Here the CDR3 DNA reads TGTGCCAGCTCACCCTGGGAGGGCAACACTGAAGCTTTCTTT.

CDR3 nucleotides: TGTGCCAGCAGTGCCTCACAGAACACCGGGGAGCTGTTTTTT. Translated, it gives CASSASQNTGELFF. The rearrangement joins TRBV28 to TRBJ2-2; D not certain. Germline V gene data show CDR1 as MDHEN and CDR2 as SYDVKM. This CDR3 spans 14 amino acids. V was pared by 5 bases and J by 1 base, with 8 bases between. The full variable domain, completed using reference TRBV28 and TRBJ2-2, is DVKVTQSSRYLVKRTGEKVFLECVQDMDHENMFWYRQDPGLGLRLIYFSYDVKMKEKGDIPEGYSVSREKKERFSLILESASTNQTSMYLCASSASQNTGELFFGEGSRLTVL.

The J gene is TRBJ2-7, the V gene TRBV9; D remains ambiguous. Germline CDR1 reads SGDLS; CDR2 reads YYNGEE. V was clipped by 2 bases and J by 2 bases, with 14 bases between them. This CDR3 comprises 15 residues. The CDR3 DNA is TGTGCCAGCAGCGTCGCATGGGGAATTCCCTACGAGCAGTACTTC. This encodes CASSVAWGIPYEQYF.

V usage is TRBV18 and J usage is TRBJ2-7; D unclear. The ends were cut back, 1 base at V and 0 bases at J, with 7 bases in the middle. The CDR3 is made up of 14 amino acids. CDR1 KGHSH and CDR2 LQKENI come from the germline V gene. Written as DNA, the CDR3 is TGTGCCAGCTCACCACAGGAAGGCTCCTACGAGCAGTACTTC. Residues: CASSPQEGSYEQYF. The full variable domain, with the rest looked up from reference TRBV18 and TRBJ2-7, is NAGVMQNPRHLVRRRGQEARLRCSPMKGHSHVYWYRQLPEEGLKFMVYLQKENIIDESGMPKERFSAEFPKEGPSILRIQQVVRGDSAAYFCASSPQEGSYEQYFGPGTRLTVT.

The chain uses TRBV7-8 and TRBJ1-1, with D perhaps matching TRBD1 (6 bases). Germline CDR1 is SGHVS and CDR2 is FQNEAQ. The CDR3 contains 16 residues. Trimming stripped 3 bases from V and 1 base from J, with 15 bases between. CDR3 amino acids: CASSLPRGARNTEAFF. The CDR3 nucleotides are TGTGCCAGCAGCTTGCCGAGGGGGGCGAGGAACACTGAAGCTTTCTTT.

About this clone: The same CDR3 is also encoded by other DNA sequences in this sample. J is TRBJ2-1 and V is TRBV11-2; D is perhaps TRBD2 (5 bases). The CDR3 spans 14 residues. V lost 3 bases and J 2 bases, leaving 8 bases between the germline ends. Per germline, CDR1 SGHAT and CDR2 FQNNGV. The CDR3 reads CASSLGSAYNEQFF. CDR3 coding DNA: TGTGCCAGCAGCTTGGGTAGCGCCTACAATGAGCAGTTCTTC.

The V gene is TRBV28, the J gene TRBJ1-3, with TRBD1 matching over 7 bases. Unmatched junction bases numbered 7, after V lost 6 bases and J lost 2 bases. The CDR3 covers 15 residues. Germline lookup yields CDR1 MDHEN and CDR2 SYDVKM. As DNA, the CDR3 is TGTGCCAGCAGGAGAGGGGGCAGCCCTGGAAACACCATATATTTT. It specifies CASRRGGSPGNTIYF.

The rearrangement uses TRBV7-2 and TRBJ1-1, with D maybe TRBD1 (5 bases). With 1 base removed from V and 6 bases from J, the gap between germline ends came to 9 bases. CDR3 size: 13 residues. Germline CDR1 and CDR2: SGHTA and FQGNSA. The CDR3 nucleotides read TGTGCCAGCAGCTTAGTTTGGGGGGCTGAAGCTTTCTTT. Translating it yields CASSLVWGAEAFF.

The CDR3 spells CASSPEATSYEQYF. The CDR3 bases are TGTGCCAGCTCACCGGAGGCTACCTCCTACGAGCAGTACTTC. This sequence joins TRBV18 and TRBJ2-7; tentative D call: TRBD2 (5 bases). The CDR3 runs 14 residues. V was shortened by 3 bases and J by 0 bases, with 9 bases between the two germline ends. CDR1 and CDR2 (germline): KGHSH, LQKENI. Together with reference TRBV18 and TRBJ2-7, the CDR3 gives the full variable domain: NAGVMQNPRHLVRRRGQEARLRCSPMKGHSHVYWYRQLPEEGLKFMVYLQKENIIDESGMPKERFSAEFPKEGPSILRIQQVVRGDSAAYFCASSPEATSYEQYFGPGTRLTVT.

The CDR3 DNA follows: TGTGCCAGTAGCTCCGGGACAGGGGTTCAGCCCCAGCATTTT. Amino acid sequence: CASSSGTGVQPQHF. The chain links TRBV19 to TRBJ1-5; 10 nucleotides align to TRBD1. This CDR3 comprises 14 residues. Germline V gene lookup returns CDR1 LNHDA and CDR2 SQIVND (reference sequence). Losses at the gene ends were 6 bases for V and 6 bases for J; bases not matched to a gene: 5. Full variable domain (remainder filled in from reference TRBV19 and TRBJ1-5): DGGITQSPKYLFRKEGQNVTLSCEQNLNHDAMYWYRQDPGQGLRLIYYSQIVNDFQKGDIAEGYSVSREKKESFPLTVTSAQKNPTAFYLCASSSGTGVQPQHFGDGTRLSIL.

This chain links TRBV30 with TRBJ1-2; D possibly corresponds to TRBD1 (6 bases). CDR3 size: 13 residues. From germline, CDR1 is GTSNPN and CDR2 SVGIG (reference sequence). Trimming took off 3 bases at V and 1 base at J, with 9 bases between the two ends. CDR3 region: CAWRQGINYGYTF. The CDR3 nucleotides read TGTGCCTGGAGGCAGGGGATTAACTATGGCTACACCTTC.

The V gene is TRBV7-9, the J gene TRBJ2-1; D may correspond to TRBD1 or TRBD2 (5 bases each). Trimming removed 5 bases at V and 9 bases at J, with 20 bases between. The CDR3 has 15 amino acids. Germline values: CDR1 SEHNR, CDR2 FQNEAQ (reference sequence). CDR3 DNA sequence: TGTGCCAGCAGCCCCTCCCCGGGACCCCAAGCTGAGCAGTTCTTC. It encodes CASSPSPGPQAEQFF.

The chain has TRBV7-2 and TRBJ2-2, with no clear D. V lost 3 bases and J 3 bases, leaving 5 bases between the germline ends. Germline loops: CDR1 SGHTA, CDR2 FQGNSA. This CDR3 comprises 13 residues. The CDR3 sequence is CASSFSHTGELFF. In nucleotides, the CDR3 is TGTGCCAGCAGCTTCAGTCACACCGGGGAGCTGTTTTTT.

This clone has just one count. The chain couples TRBV6-1 to TRBJ2-7, with a tentative D call TRBD1 (6 bases). The V end lost 6 bases, the J end lost 0 bases, and 12 bases lay between the germline ends. CDR3 length: 14 amino acids. Germline loops: CDR1 MNHNS, CDR2 SASEGT. In DNA form, the CDR3 reads TGTGCCAGCAGAAGACAGGACCGCTCCTACGAGCAGTACTTC. This codes for CASRRQDRSYEQYF.

The gene calls are TRBV9 and TRBJ2-4; 8 bases match TRBD1. The germline CDR1 and CDR2 sequences are SGDLS and YYNGEE. The ends lost 0 bases at V and 0 bases at J; junction bases unmatched: 11. The CDR3 loop spans 19 amino acids. The CDR3 DNA is TGTGCCAGCAGCGTAGTGAACAGGGGGGTCCCGATAGCCAAAAACATTCAGTACTTC. It specifies CASSVVNRGVPIAKNIQYF.

The chain joins TRBV25-1 to TRBJ1-2; possibly TRBD1 for D (5 bases). Trimming left V 3 bases short and J 2 bases short, with 13 bases between. Looked up from germline, CDR1 is MGHDK and CDR2 is SYGVNS. CDR3 length: 15 residues. CDR3: CASSDLGTGNYGYTF. CDR3 nucleotides: TGTGCCAGCAGTGACCTCGGGACTGGGAACTATGGCTACACCTTC.

Only one count was recorded for this clone. V usage is TRBV6-6 and J usage is TRBJ1-1, with 7 bases aligning to TRBD1. The V segment lost 6 bases and the J segment 0 bases; nucleotides outside the gene matches: 4. Germline CDR1 is MNHNY and CDR2 is SVGAGI (reference sequence). The CDR3 extends over 14 amino acids. The chain's CDR3 is CASRPDRVNTEAFF. The CDR3 bases are TGTGCCAGCAGACCCGACAGGGTGAACACTGAAGCTTTCTTT.

The V and J genes are TRBV28 and TRBJ2-3, with 8 bases matching TRBD2. The CDR3 totals 15 residues. Unmatched junction bases numbered 9, after V lost 4 bases and J lost 6 bases. Germline assignment: CDR1 MDHEN and CDR2 SYDVKM. The CDR3 bases are TGTGCCAGCAGTTCTCCGGGAGGGAGTGTGGATACGCAGTATTTT. It encodes CASSSPGGSVDTQYF.